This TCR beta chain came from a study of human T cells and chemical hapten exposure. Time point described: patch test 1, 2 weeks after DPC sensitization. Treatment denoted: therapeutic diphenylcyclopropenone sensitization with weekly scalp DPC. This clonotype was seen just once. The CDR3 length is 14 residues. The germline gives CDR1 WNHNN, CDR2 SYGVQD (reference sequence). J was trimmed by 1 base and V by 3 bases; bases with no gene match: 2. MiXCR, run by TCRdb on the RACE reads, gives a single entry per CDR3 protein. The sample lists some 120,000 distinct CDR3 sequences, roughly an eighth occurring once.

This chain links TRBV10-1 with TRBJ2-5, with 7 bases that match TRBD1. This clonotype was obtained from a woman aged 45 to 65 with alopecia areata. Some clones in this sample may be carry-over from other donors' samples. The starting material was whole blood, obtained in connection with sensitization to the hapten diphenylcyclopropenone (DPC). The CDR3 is CASSEGTAQETQYF. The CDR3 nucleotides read TGCGCCAGCAGTGAAGGGACAGCCCAAGAGACCCAGTACTTC.